Presented here are 16 T cell receptor beta chains from one specimen sequenced in a study of spatial heterogeneity in lung cancer. TCRdb called the 5' RACE reads again in MiXCR, with one record for every CDR3 protein. The repertoire includes just under 45,000 distinct CDR3 sequences, 22% of them detected once, and less than 9% sits in the top ten. Time point given: blood at routine non-recurrence follow-up after resection. The sample in question was PBMCs, obtained at follow-up. The receptors derive from a female donor with early-stage non-small cell lung cancer.

This chain links TRBV12-3 or TRBV12-4 with TRBJ1-1; D is unclear. The length of the CDR3 is 13 residues. The germline V and J ends were trimmed by 8 bases and 5 bases, with 15 bases remaining between them. The CDR3 here is CASGKEVRTEAFF. CDR3 DNA: TGTGCCAGCGGGAAGGAAGTACGGACTGAAGCTTTCTTT.

This clonotype was found a few times. This chain joins TRBV11-1 and TRBJ1-1, with D uncertain. Germline CDR1 and CDR2: SGHAT and FQDESV (reference sequence). V lost 6 bases, J lost 6 bases, and 11 bases lay in between. The CDR3 is made up of 12 amino acids. CDR3 DNA: TGTGCCAGCAGTTCCATGCGGCCTGAAGCTTTCTTT. Amino acids: CASSSMRPEAFF. The full variable domain, completed using reference TRBV11-1 and TRBJ1-1, is EAEVAQSPRYKITEKSQAVAFWCDPISGHATLYWYRQILGQGPELLVQFQDESVVDDSQLPKDRFSAERLKGVDSTLKIQPAELGDSAMYLCASSSMRPEAFFGQGTRLTVV.

In its sample, this clonotype was seen once. The genes are TRBV4-2 and TRBJ2-2, with 8 positions matching TRBD2. Germline values: CDR1 LGHNA, CDR2 YNFKEQ. The CDR3 covers 14 residues. V shed 10 bases and J 2 bases; nucleotides not matched to a gene: 6. The CDR3 nucleotides read TGTGCCATCTCGAGCGGGGGTAACACCGGGGAGCTGTTTTTT. Its translation: CAISSGGNTGELFF.

Relative to its sample, this clonotype is medium-sized (0.01 to 0.1%). The DNA is left out, because the CDR3 cannot be placed on it with certainty; the CDR3 is given as TCRdb lists it. The V and J genes are TRBV28 and TRBJ2-7; TRBD1, the table's D call, lacks a check against the DNA. Including both end residues, the CDR3 is 15 amino acids long. Germline V gives CDR1 MDHEN, CDR2 SYDVKM. The CDR3 sequence is CASSSSDRGYYEQYF.

The J gene is TRBJ2-3, the V gene TRBV2; D is unclear. Per the germline V gene, CDR1 is SNHLY and CDR2 is FYNNEI. This CDR3 is 14 amino acids long. The V end lost 10 bases, the J end lost 1 base, and 15 bases lay between the germline ends. The CDR3 DNA sequence: TGTGCCACCGCCTGGCGACTGGGCACAGATACGCAGTATTTT. It yields the protein CATAWRLGTDTQYF.

The rearrangement joins TRBV24-1 to TRBJ1-2; 9 nucleotides match TRBD1. V was pared by 3 bases and J by 2 bases, with 3 bases of the junction left unmatched. This CDR3 has 15 amino acids. Germline lookup yields CDR1 KGHDR and CDR2 SFDVKD. The CDR3 DNA reads as TGTGCCACCAGTGATAATGGACAGGGGAACTATGGCTACACCTTC. Amino acids: CATSDNGQGNYGYTF.

The chain uses TRBV7-9 and TRBJ2-7; 8 bases are shared with TRBD1. J was trimmed by 2 bases and V by 5 bases; bases with no gene match: 5. This CDR3 contains 14 residues. The germline V gene encodes CDR1 SEHNR and CDR2 FQNEAQ (reference sequence). The CDR3 sequence: CASSPGQDPYEQYV. The CDR3 DNA sequence: TGTGCCAGCAGCCCGGGACAGGACCCCTACGAGCAGTACGTC.

The chain has TRBV6-5 and TRBJ1-2; D perhaps matches TRBD1 (5 bases). The CDR3 length is 12 residues. Trimming shortened V by 6 bases and J by 11 bases, and 16 bases separated the two germline ends. In germline, CDR1 is MNHEY, CDR2 SVGAGI. The DNA of the CDR3 is TGTGCCAGCAGCCCCAGCCGGGGGAGGTACACCTTC. Translation: CASSPSRGRYTF.

This clonotype was picked up many times. The genes are TRBV6-5 and TRBJ1-3; D uncertain. The CDR3 contains 15 residues. CDR1 and CDR2 (germline): MNHEY, SVGAGI. V dropped 6 bases and J dropped 0 bases, with 12 bases sitting between them. This chain's CDR3 is CASSLTYISGNTIYF. CDR3 nucleotides: TGTGCCAGCAGCCTTACTTATATCTCTGGAAACACCATATATTTT.

This clonotype was observed at least ten times. The chain joins TRBV5-1 to TRBJ2-1; 7 bases fit TRBD2. The CDR3 runs to 14 residues. Germline trimming cut 7 bases from V and 2 bases from J; bases unmatched to any gene: 6. Germline-derived CDR1 and CDR2 are SGHRS and YFSETQ. CDR3 nucleotide sequence: TGCGCCAGCGGACCCGGGACTACCTACAATGAGCAGTTCTTC. Its translation: CASGPGTTYNEQFF.

This clonotype appeared many times. V gene TRBV3-1 combines with J gene TRBJ2-5; D remains ambiguous. CDR1 and CDR2 (germline): LGHDT, YNNKEL (reference sequence). The length of the CDR3 is 11 residues. The V gene lost 6 bases and the J gene lost 5 bases, with 7 bases spanning the gap. The CDR3 nucleotides are TGTGCCAGCAGGTACTGGGAGACCCAGTACTTC. This gives the protein CASRYWETQYF.

This clonotype was counted a few times. V and J are TRBV3-1 and TRBJ2-5; tentative D call: TRBD1 (5 bases). The CDR3 loop spans 15 amino acids. Trimming took off 0 bases at V and 5 bases at J, with 13 bases between the two ends. Germline V gives CDR1 LGHDT, CDR2 YNNKEL (reference sequence). The DNA for the CDR3 is TGTGCCAGCAGCCAAGATTACAGGTCTCTCGAGACCCAGTACTTC. Translation: CASSQDYRSLETQYF.

This clonotype was recorded a few times. The chain recombines TRBV7-6 with TRBJ1-3, with 7 bases matching TRBD1. Germline values: CDR1 SGHVS, CDR2 FNYEAQ. Losses at the gene ends were 0 bases for V and 4 bases for J; bases not matched to a gene: 3. The CDR3 has 15 amino acids. CDR3: CASSLAGTDGNTIYF. The CDR3 region has the DNA TGTGCCAGCAGCTTAGCCGGGACAGACGGAAACACCATATATTTT. The full variable domain, rest sourced from reference TRBV7-6 and TRBJ1-3, is GAGVSQSPRYKVTKRGQDVALRCDPISGHVSLYWYRQALGQGPEFLTYFNYEAQQDKSGLPNDRFSAERPEGSISTLTIQRTEQRDSAMYRCASSLAGTDGNTIYFGEGSWLTVV.

This clonotype was counted only a few times. This chain links TRBV4-1 with TRBJ2-3; 8 nucleotides match TRBD2. Looked up from germline, CDR1 is MGHRA and CDR2 is YSYEKL. The CDR3 sequence is 16 residues long. V lost 1 base, J lost 3 bases, and 6 bases stayed unmatched. The CDR3 spells CASSQAGGPRTDTQYF. For the CDR3, the DNA is TGCGCCAGCAGCCAAGCGGGGGGGCCTAGGACAGATACGCAGTATTTT.

This clonotype has only a few counts. The chain couples TRBV5-1 to TRBJ2-3; D unclear. The V gene lost 4 bases and the J gene lost 0 bases, with 6 bases spanning the gap. Germline V gene sequence: CDR1 SGHRS, CDR2 YFSETQ. CDR3 length: 13 amino acids. The CDR3 region has the DNA TGCGCCAGCAGCGCCACTAGCACAGATACGCAGTATTTT. As protein: CASSATSTDTQYF. The whole variable domain, remainder taken from reference TRBV5-1 and TRBJ2-3, is KAGVTQTPRYLIKTRGQQVTLSCSPISGHRSVSWYQQTPGQGLQFLFEYFSETQRNKGNFPGRFSGRQFSNSRSEMNVSTLELGDSALYLCASSATSTDTQYFGPGTRLTVL.

This chain connects TRBV5-1 to TRBJ1-1, with a possible D match to TRBD1 (6 bases). Germline V gene data show CDR1 as SGHRS and CDR2 as YFSETQ. The CDR3 runs to 15 residues. With 2 bases removed from V and 0 bases from J, the gap between germline ends came to 11 bases. The CDR3 region has the DNA TGCGCCAGCAGCTTACTTGGACAGTTGAACACTGAAGCTTTCTTT. Protein product: CASSLLGQLNTEAFF.